This T cell receptor (beta chain) was profiled in a study of cytotoxic CD8 clonotypes in ibrutinib-treated CLL. Here immunoSEQ multiplex PCR was the method, and the copy in TCRdb shows in-frame clones only, minus some. The sample has approximately 15,000 clones, about 61% seen once. This clone is a singleton in its sample. No antigen is known for it. CDR3 length equals 15 residues. Germline V gives CDR1 MNHEY, CDR2 SVGAGI. Trimming took 0 bases from V and 2 from J, leaving 11 bases between them. Study outcomes and limitations: Once treatment began, public clonotypes, which were uncommon, contracted or stayed stable.

The sequencing here drew on PBMCs, taken before ibrutinib treatment. This chain links TRBV6-5 with TRBJ2-7; no clear D gene. The source is a human donor with chronic lymphocytic leukemia. CDR3 amino acids: CASSYSFVNPYEQYF. The CDR3 DNA reads as TGTGCCAGCAGTTACTCGTTCGTAAATCCCTACGAGCAGTACTTC.